This T cell receptor (beta chain) was recorded in a study of vaccination effects on CD4 cells after COVID-19. Study as a whole: A median of 72 days separated the second dose and sampling.

This clone came up a few times. Its antigen is as yet unknown. General observations from the study: Healthy vaccinees' vaccine-induced clones included only 1 of 255 that recognized common cold coronaviruses.

The CDR3 length is 17 residues. CDR1 and CDR2 from the germline V gene are LNHDA and SQIVND (reference sequence). V shed 5 bases, J shed 4 bases, and the junction held 13 bases outside the gene matches. ViraFEST expansion of antigen-specific CD4+ T cells with viral peptide pools preceded sequencing. The culture ran for about 11 days, and then CD4+ T cells were isolated. It was two doses of either the BNT162b2 or mRNA-1273 vaccine that participants received. Each culture had half its medium swapped for IL-2 medium on days 3 and 7. Sequenced by immunoSEQ multiplex PCR; TCRdb stores in-frame clones only, minus some. The sample holds 24,000 or so clones; roughly four fifths are singletons and the top ten take about 9.7%.

This specimen consisted of CD4+ T cells from PBMCs cultured with HCoV-229E spike peptides, obtained after COVID-19 vaccination. This chain joins TRBV19 and TRBJ1-5; 8 bases fit TRBD1. This TCR derives from a human donor who received a COVID-19 vaccine. The CDR3 loop is CASSPSGGAGKNQPQHF. CDR3 sequence (DNA): TGTGCCAGTAGTCCTTCAGGGGGCGCGGGGAAAAATCAGCCCCAGCATTTT. The full variable domain, in which reference TRBV19 and TRBJ1-5 provide the parts outside the CDR3, is DGGITQSPKYLFRKEGQNVTLSCEQNLNHDAMYWYRQDPGQGLRLIYYSQIVNDFQKGDIAEGYSVSREKKESFPLTVTSAQKNPTAFYLCASSPSGGAGKNQPQHFGDGTRLSIL.